This T cell receptor beta chain was identified in a study of blood T cell repertoires in COVID-19. This CDR3 has 15 amino acids. CDR1 and CDR2 (germline): MNHEY, SMNVEV (reference sequence). The V and J ends lost 0 bases and 0 bases respectively, with 6 bases between them. Clones were read by immunoSEQ multiplex PCR, and TCRdb kept only the in-frame ones, dropping some. The table has 250,000 to 400,000 clones, around 88% seen once; the top ten hold 1.5% to 2%. V is TRBV27 and J is TRBJ1-3; D is uncertain. This receptor was taken from a woman aged 25 to 45 with COVID-19, enrolled during active disease. The source material was peripheral blood. CDR3 loop: CASSLSPSSGNTIYF. The CDR3 DNA sequence: TGTGCCAGCAGTTTATCCCCGAGCTCTGGAAACACCATATATTTT.